This T cell receptor beta chain was observed in a study of technical replicates of blood from a few donors. Sequencing used immunoSEQ multiplex PCR; TCRdb keeps in-frame clones, though not all of them. The data contain 75,000 to 90,000 clones, over 80% of them singletons. The CDR3 runs to 15 residues. V lost 1 base and J lost 2, with 9 bases in between. Germline CDR1 LGHNA, CDR2 YNFKEQ. This receptor was obtained from a human donor in good health. This rearrangement joins TRBV4-2 to TRBJ2-4; D ambiguous. The sample taken for sequencing was T cells isolated from PBMCs. The CDR3 region has the DNA TGTGCCAGCAGCCAAGGACTTCTCTCCAAAAACATTCAGTACTTC. This codes for CASSQGLLSKNIQYF.